Sequencing of this T cell receptor (beta chain) was carried out in a study of regulatory T cells in long-lasting Graves disease. The CDR3 totals 14 residues. Germline CDR1 SGHAT, CDR2 FQNNGV. V shed 7 bases and J 1 base; nucleotides not matched to a gene: 2. The time point denotes: newly diagnosed GD, antithyroid drugs for less than 3 months. PBMCs were the source of the RNA used for TCR sequencing. The diagnosis of Graves' disease used American Thyroid Association guidelines. This clonotype was seen repeatedly, ten times or more. Combining iRepertoire HTBI primers with Arm-PCR of CDR3 regions, the authors built TCR beta libraries. TCRdb itself ran the multiplex PCR reads through MiXCR, one entry per CDR3 protein. Among some 450,000 distinct CDR3 sequences listed, around 17% were seen once. These data also featured in a second study, about T cells in Graves' hyperthyroidism and ophthalmopathy.

The genes are TRBV11-2 and TRBJ2-2, with 8 bases matching TRBD1. The sequenced sample was peripheral blood mononuclear cells (PBMCs), obtained at new diagnosis, from a patient treated with antithyroid drugs. The sequence was collected from a woman aged 25-40 years with Graves disease. The CDR3 loop is CASMTGVNTGELFF. DNA for the CDR3: TGTGCCAGCATGACAGGGGTGAACACCGGGGAGCTGTTTTTT. The variable domain in full, with the rest retrieved from reference TRBV11-2 and TRBJ2-2, is EAGVAQSPRYKIIEKRQSVAFWCNPISGHATLYWYQQILGQGPKLLIQFQNNGVVDDSQLPKDRFSAERLKGVDSTLKIQPAKLEDSAVYLCASMTGVNTGELFFGEGSRLTVL.